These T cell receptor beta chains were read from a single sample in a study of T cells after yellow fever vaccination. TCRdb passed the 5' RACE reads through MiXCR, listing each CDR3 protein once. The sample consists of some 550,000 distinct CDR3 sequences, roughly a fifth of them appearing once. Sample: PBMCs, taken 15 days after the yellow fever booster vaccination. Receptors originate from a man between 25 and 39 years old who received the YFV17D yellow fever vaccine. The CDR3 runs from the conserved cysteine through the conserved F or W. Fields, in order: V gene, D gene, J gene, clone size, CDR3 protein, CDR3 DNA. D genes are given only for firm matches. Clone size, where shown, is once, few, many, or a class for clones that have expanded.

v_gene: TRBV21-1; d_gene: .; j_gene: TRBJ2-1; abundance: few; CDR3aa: CASTAGTAYNEQFF; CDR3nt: TGTGCCAGCACTGCCGGGACAGCCTACAATGAGCAGTTCTTC
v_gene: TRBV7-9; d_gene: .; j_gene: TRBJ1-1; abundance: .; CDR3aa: CASIHEVNTEAFF; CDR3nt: TGTGCCAGCATCCACGAGGTGAACACTGAAGCTTTCTTT
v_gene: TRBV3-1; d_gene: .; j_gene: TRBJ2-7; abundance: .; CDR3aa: CASSQGPGEPYEQYF; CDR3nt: TGTGCCAGCAGCCAGGGTCCGGGTGAGCCTTACGAGCAGTACTTC
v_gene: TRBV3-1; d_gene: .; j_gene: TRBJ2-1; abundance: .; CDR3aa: CASSQVDTYNEQFF; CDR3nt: TGTGCCAGCAGCCAAGTCGACACTTACAATGAGCAGTTCTTC
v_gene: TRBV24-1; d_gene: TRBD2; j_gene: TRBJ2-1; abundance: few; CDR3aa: CATSDPGLVGNEQFF; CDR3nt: TGTGCCACCAGTGATCCTGGACTAGTTGGCAATGAGCAGTTCTTC
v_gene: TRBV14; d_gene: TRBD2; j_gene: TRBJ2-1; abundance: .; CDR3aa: CASSQVIREGSYNEQFF; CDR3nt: TGTGCCAGCAGCCAAGTGATCCGGGAGGGCTCCTACAATGAGCAGTTCTTC
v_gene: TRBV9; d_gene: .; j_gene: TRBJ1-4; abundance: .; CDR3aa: CASSAHATTNEKLFF; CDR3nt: TGTGCCAGCAGCGCCCACGCTACAACTAATGAAAAACTGTTTTTT
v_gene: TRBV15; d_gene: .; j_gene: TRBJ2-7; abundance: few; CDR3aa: CATSRGRENYEQYF; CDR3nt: TGTGCCACCAGCAGAGGAAGGGAGAACTACGAGCAGTACTTC
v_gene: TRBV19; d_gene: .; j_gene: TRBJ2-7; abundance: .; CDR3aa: CASSSVTSRIDEQYF; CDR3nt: TGTGCCAGTAGTAGCGTGACTAGTCGGATTGACGAGCAGTACTTC
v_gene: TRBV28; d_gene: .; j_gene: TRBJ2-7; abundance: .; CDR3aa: CASSSRGFYEQYF; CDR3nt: TGTGCCAGCAGCTCCAGGGGCTTCTACGAGCAGTACTTC
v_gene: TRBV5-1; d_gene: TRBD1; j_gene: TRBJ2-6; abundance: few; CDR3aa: CASSLETGSSGANVLTF; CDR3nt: TGCGCCAGCAGCTTGGAGACAGGGAGCTCTGGGGCCAACGTCCTGACTTTC
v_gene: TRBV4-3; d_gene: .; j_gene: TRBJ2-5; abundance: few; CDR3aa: CASSHLLKETQYF; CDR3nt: TGCGCCAGCAGCCACCTACTTAAAGAGACCCAGTACTTC
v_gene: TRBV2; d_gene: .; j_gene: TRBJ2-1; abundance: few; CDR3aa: CASRKFGGEQFF; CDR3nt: TGTGCCAGCAGGAAGTTTGGTGGTGAGCAGTTCTTC
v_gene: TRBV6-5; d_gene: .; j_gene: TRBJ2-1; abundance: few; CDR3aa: CASSTEFNEQFF; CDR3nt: TGTGCCAGCAGTACCGAATTCAATGAGCAGTTCTTC
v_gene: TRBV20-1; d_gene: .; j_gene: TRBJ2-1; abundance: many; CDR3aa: CSATQSGRRYNEQFF; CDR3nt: TGCAGTGCGACGCAGAGTGGCAGGAGGTACAATGAGCAGTTCTTC
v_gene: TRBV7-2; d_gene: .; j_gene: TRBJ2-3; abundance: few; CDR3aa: CASSNPFPQYF; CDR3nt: TGTGCCAGCAGTAACCCTTTCCCGCAGTATTTT
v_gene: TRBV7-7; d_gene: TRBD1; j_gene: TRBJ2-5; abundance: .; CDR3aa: CASSFLPDRASETQYF; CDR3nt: TGTGCCAGCAGCTTCCTCCCGGACAGGGCTTCAGAGACCCAGTACTTC
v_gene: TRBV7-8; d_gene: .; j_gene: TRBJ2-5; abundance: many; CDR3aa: CASSSEGTGKYQETQYF; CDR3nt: TGTGCCAGCAGCTCGGAAGGGACGGGAAAGTACCAAGAGACCCAGTACTTC
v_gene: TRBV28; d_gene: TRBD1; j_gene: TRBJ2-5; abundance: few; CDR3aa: CASSLDWTGQETQYF; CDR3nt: TGTGCCAGCAGTTTGGATTGGACAGGCCAAGAGACCCAGTACTTC
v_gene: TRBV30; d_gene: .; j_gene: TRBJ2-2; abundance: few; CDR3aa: CAWSPGRTTGELFF; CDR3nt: TGTGCCTGGAGCCCCGGGCGCACAACCGGGGAGCTGTTTTTT
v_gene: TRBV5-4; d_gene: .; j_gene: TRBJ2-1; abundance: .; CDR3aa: CASRPRPEGEQFF; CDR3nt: TGTGCCAGCAGACCGAGACCAGAAGGCGAGCAGTTCTTC
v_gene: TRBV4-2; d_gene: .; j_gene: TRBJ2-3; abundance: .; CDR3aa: CASSQDARDRSSTDTQYF; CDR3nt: TGTGCCAGCAGCCAAGATGCCCGGGACCGATCAAGCACAGATACGCAGTATTTT
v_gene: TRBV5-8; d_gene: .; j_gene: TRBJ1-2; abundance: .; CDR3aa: CASSLAALVVPF; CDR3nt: TGTGCCAGCAGCCTCGCGGCGCTCGTTGTTCCTTTC
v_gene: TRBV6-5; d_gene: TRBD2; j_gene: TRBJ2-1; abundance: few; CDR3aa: CASSYTLAGDYNEQFF; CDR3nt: TGTGCCAGCAGTTACACCCTAGCGGGAGACTACAATGAGCAGTTCTTC
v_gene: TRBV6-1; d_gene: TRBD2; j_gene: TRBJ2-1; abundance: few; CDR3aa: CASTPSRGSYEQFF; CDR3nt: TGTGCCAGCACCCCCTCTCGCGGGAGTTATGAGCAGTTCTTC
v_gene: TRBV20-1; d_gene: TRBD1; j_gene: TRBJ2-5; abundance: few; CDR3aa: CSASDREIETQYF; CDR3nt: TGCAGTGCTAGCGACAGGGAAATCGAGACCCAGTACTTC
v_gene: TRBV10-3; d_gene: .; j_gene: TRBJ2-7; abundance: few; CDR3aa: CAISESARDYEQYF; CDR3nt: TGTGCCATCAGTGAGTCGGCTAGGGACTACGAGCAGTACTTC
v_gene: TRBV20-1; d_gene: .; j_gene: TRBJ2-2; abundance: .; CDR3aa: CSARPGPDLGIPDTGELFF; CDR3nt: TGCAGTGCTAGACCCGGCCCAGATCTTGGTATTCCCGACACCGGGGAGCTGTTTTTT
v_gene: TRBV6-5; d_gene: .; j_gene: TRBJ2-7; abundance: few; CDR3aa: CASSYGGRRYEQYF; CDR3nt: TGTGCCAGCAGTTACGGGGGCAGGAGGTACGAGCAGTACTTC
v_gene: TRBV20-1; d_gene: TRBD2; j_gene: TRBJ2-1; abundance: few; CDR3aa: CSAQTSGSPGNEQFF; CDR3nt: TGCAGTGCTCAAACTAGCGGGTCCCCCGGGAATGAGCAGTTCTTC
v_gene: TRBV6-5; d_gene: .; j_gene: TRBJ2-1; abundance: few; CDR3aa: CASSYSPPSSYNEQFF; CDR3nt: TGTGCCAGCAGTTACTCGCCCCCTAGCTCCTACAATGAGCAGTTCTTC
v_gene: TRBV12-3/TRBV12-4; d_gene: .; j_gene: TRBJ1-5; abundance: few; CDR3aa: CASSPSSPRGQPQHF; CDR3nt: TGTGCCAGCAGTCCCTCATCACCCCGGGGTCAGCCCCAGCATTTT
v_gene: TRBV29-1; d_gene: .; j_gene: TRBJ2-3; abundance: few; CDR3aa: CSVSTPADTQYF; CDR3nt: TGCAGCGTTTCTACCCCTGCCGATACGCAGTATTTT
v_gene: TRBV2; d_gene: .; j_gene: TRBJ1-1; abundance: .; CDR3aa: CASQPRWGGVNTEAFF; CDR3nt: TGTGCCAGCCAACCGCGATGGGGGGGGGTGAACACTGAAGCTTTCTTT
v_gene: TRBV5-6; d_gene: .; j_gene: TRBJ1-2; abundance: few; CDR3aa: CASSDGYGYTF; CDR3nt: TGTGCCAGCAGCGACGGCTATGGCTACACCTTC
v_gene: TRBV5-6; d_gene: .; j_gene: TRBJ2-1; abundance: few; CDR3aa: CASSLNPTSGDEQFF; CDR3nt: TGTGCCAGCAGCTTGAACCCAACGTCGGGGGATGAGCAGTTCTTC